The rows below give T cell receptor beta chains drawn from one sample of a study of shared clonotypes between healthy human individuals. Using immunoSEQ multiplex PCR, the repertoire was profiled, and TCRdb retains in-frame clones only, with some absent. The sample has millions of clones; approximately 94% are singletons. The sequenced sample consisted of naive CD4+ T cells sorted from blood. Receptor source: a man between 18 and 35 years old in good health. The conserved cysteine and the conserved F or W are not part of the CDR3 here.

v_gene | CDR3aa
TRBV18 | ASSPLAGVAGNTIY
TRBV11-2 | ASSLDITGLETQY
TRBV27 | ASEGPGTTTWEQY
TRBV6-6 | ASSYGSYGYT
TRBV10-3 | AISYSPDSYEQY
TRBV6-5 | ASRTTGDPYEQY
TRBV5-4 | ASSLGERVDGYT
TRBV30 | AWSAIKLAGAVEQF
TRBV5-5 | ASSPLTGVQETQY
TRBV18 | ASSPLTTRMNTEAF
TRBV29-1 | SVLMISNTEAF
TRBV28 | ASSLSGTEAF
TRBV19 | ASSIGHAGANVLT
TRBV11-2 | ASRPGATNTGELF
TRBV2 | ASSPTGVGNTEAF
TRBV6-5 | ASSYSATGPNYEQY
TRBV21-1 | ASSKGVTGDQRAGLNTEAF
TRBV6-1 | ASSEVRREQY
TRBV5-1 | ASSLDVGAWDEQY
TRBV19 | ASSIPGDTGELF
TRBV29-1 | SVYRQGKDYEQY
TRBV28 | ASSLHGGIPEKLF
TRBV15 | ATSRNRDRIYNEQF
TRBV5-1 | ASSRAGGTDTQY
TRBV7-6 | ASSLAEGGGTSGRAGEQF
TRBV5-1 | ASTEGDWDIQY
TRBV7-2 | ASSLGTYWTNEQF
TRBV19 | ASSNGGGTDTQY
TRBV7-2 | ASIKVAGLENEQF
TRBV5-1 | ASSPGTSTDTQY
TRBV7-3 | ASSVSGGGSGTDTQY
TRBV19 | ASRPDRAQETQY
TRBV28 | ASSGGKGGNSPLH
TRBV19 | ASSGRGSSYNEQF
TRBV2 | AGRTGGGYT
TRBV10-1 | ASSDASGRPLDEQF
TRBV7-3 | ASSLRHPTDTQY
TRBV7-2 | ASSWAVLDEQF
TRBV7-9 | ASSLVTGGWTDTQY
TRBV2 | ASSETGGSQY
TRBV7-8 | ASSLRDTGELF
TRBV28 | ASSLGGLAGDNEQF